The 20 T cell receptor beta chains given below trace back to one sample, sequenced in a study of identical twins. TCRdb itself ran the 5' RACE reads through MiXCR, one entry per CDR3 protein. The sample has around 340,000 distinct CDR3 sequences; about 12% are singletons. The sample was also reused in another study, on yellow fever vaccine responses in identical twins.

The sequencing input was CD8+ T cells sorted from blood. The receptors were gathered from a woman aged 18-30 years in good health.

The chain uses TRBV11-2 and TRBJ1-6; D is unclear. The ends were cut back, 0 bases at V and 7 bases at J, with 4 bases in the middle. The CDR3 loop spans 13 amino acids. Germline V CDR1 and CDR2: SGHAT, FQNNGV. The CDR3 sequence: CASSLETNSPLHF. The CDR3 nucleotides are TGTGCCAGCAGCTTAGAGACAAATTCACCCCTCCACTTT.

This clonotype was found many times. The V gene is TRBV5-6, the J gene TRBJ2-1; D may be TRBD2 (6 bases). The CDR3 spans 15 residues. The germline gives CDR1 SGHDT, CDR2 YYEEEE. Between the trimmed V and J ends, which lost 5 bases and 1 base, there was a span of 13 bases. CDR3 nucleotides: TGTGCCAGCAGTCTGGATAGCGGTTCCTACAATGAGCAGTTCTTC. Protein sequence: CASSLDSGSYNEQFF.

The genes are TRBV2 and TRBJ2-1; TRBD2 matches at 7 bases. V lost 3 bases, J lost 7 bases, and 6 bases stayed unmatched. CDR1 and CDR2 from the germline V gene are SNHLY and FYNNEI. This CDR3 comprises 14 residues. In DNA form, the CDR3 reads TGTGCCAGCAGTGATTCGGGAGGTGGTAATGAGCAGTTCTTC. As protein: CASSDSGGGNEQFF.

This clonotype was observed many times. The chain couples TRBV11-2 to TRBJ2-7; D perhaps matches TRBD2 (6 bases). The CDR3 runs to 15 residues. Trimming stripped 4 bases from V and 3 bases from J, with 16 bases between. Germline CDR1 reads SGHAT; CDR2 reads FQNNGV. Here the CDR3 reads CASSSRGGDLYEQYV. The CDR3 DNA is TGTGCCAGCAGCTCCCGAGGCGGGGACCTCTACGAGCAGTACGTC.

This clonotype was detected many times. The junction shows a germline mismatch at one end, possibly a read error. The V gene is TRBV29-1, the J gene TRBJ1-2, with 7 positions matching TRBD1. The length of the CDR3 is 14 residues. CDR1 SQVTM and CDR2 ANQGSEA come from the germline V gene. The CDR3 DNA reads as TGCAGCGCTGAACGCACAGGGGCTAACTATGGCTACACCTTC. Amino acids: CSAERTGANYGYTF.

This clonotype has a handful of counts. The rearrangement uses TRBV5-1 and TRBJ2-1; TRBD2 matches 11 bases. With V trimmed by 10 bases and J by 3 bases, 15 bases remained unmatched. Germline V gene lookup returns CDR1 SGHRS and CDR2 YFSETQ. The CDR3 extends over 17 amino acids. CDR3 sequence reads: CASHPGPLAGDYNEQFF. The CDR3 nucleotides read TGCGCCTCCCACCCAGGCCCACTAGCGGGGGACTACAATGAGCAGTTCTTC.

This clonotype was counted a few times. The CDR3 sequence: CASSDSRSVWELFF. The CDR3 DNA reads TGTGCCAGCAGCGATTCTAGGAGCGTCTGGGAGCTGTTTTTT. The V and J genes are TRBV27 and TRBJ2-2; D not certain. Trimming pared 6 bases from V and 9 bases from J, leaving 17 bases between. This CDR3 region has 14 residues. The germline gives CDR1 MNHEY, CDR2 SMNVEV (reference sequence).

This clonotype was observed a few times. The V gene is TRBV4-1, the J gene TRBJ2-7; TRBD1 matches 11 bases. Trimming removed 0 bases from V and 4 bases from J; junction bases left unmatched: 2. CDR1 and CDR2 from the germline V gene are MGHRA and YSYEKL. This CDR3 contains 15 residues. Here the CDR3 DNA reads TGCGCCAGCAGCCAAGATGGGACAGGGGGTTACGAGCAGTACGTC. This gives the protein CASSQDGTGGYEQYV.

This clonotype was recorded at least ten times. The chain joins TRBV12-3 or TRBV12-4 to TRBJ1-6; 9 nucleotides match TRBD1. V was pared by 5 bases and J by 7 bases, with 9 bases of the junction left unmatched. This CDR3 contains 16 residues. CDR3 sequence (DNA): TGTGCCAGCAGTCAATATGGGACAGGGAAGAATTCACCCCTCCACTTT. As protein: CASSQYGTGKNSPLHF.

The rearrangement joins TRBV29-1 to TRBJ1-1; no firm D call. V lost 3 bases, J lost 1 base, and 6 bases lay in between. The CDR3 totals 12 residues. Per the germline V gene, CDR1 is SQVTM and CDR2 is ANQGSEA. The CDR3 bases are TGCAGCGTTGATCCGGGGAACACTGAAGCTTTCTTT. Its protein product is CSVDPGNTEAFF.

At least ten counts were recorded for this clonotype. The genes are TRBV4-1 and TRBJ2-1, with 15 positions matching TRBD2. The germline gives CDR1 MGHRA, CDR2 YSYEKL. V was pared by 3 bases and J by 10 bases, with 4 bases of the junction left unmatched. This CDR3 is 15 amino acids long. The CDR3: CASSQGLAGGQEQFF. The CDR3 nucleotides read TGCGCCAGCAGCCAGGGACTAGCGGGGGGTCAGGAGCAGTTCTTC.

This clonotype was picked up many times. The chain couples TRBV10-3 to TRBJ1-5; D gene ambiguous. Germline CDR1 ENHRY, CDR2 SYGVKD. The CDR3 is 12 residues long. The ends were cut back, 2 bases at V and 7 bases at J, with 6 bases in the middle. CDR3 DNA: TGTGCCATCAGTGAGCCGGGGCAGCCCCAGCATTTT. It encodes CAISEPGQPQHF.

The rearrangement links TRBV24-1 to TRBJ2-2; 10 positions match TRBD2. V lost 9 bases to trimming and J lost 7 bases; unmatched junction nucleotides: 10. This CDR3 contains 15 residues. Germline CDR1 KGHDR, CDR2 SFDVKD. Here the CDR3 DNA reads TGTGCCACCGCCCTAGCGGGAGAGGGAGGCGGGGAGCTGTTTTTT. Translating gives CATALAGEGGGELFF.

This clonotype has just a few counts. The chain is built from TRBV2 and TRBJ2-2; D unresolved. The CDR3 contains 15 residues. Trimming took off 6 bases at V and 0 bases at J, with 11 bases between the two ends. Germline loops: CDR1 SNHLY, CDR2 FYNNEI. The CDR3 DNA is TGTGCCAGCAGAATGGGAAATTCGAACACCGGGGAGCTGTTTTTT. Encoded protein: CASRMGNSNTGELFF.

CDR3 sequence: CASSLSPDSSYEQYF. The CDR3 bases are TGTGCCAGCAGTTTATCCCCGGACAGTTCCTACGAGCAGTACTTC. The chain recombines TRBV27 with TRBJ2-7; TRBD1 is a possible D gene (6 bases). Deletions cut 0 bases from V and 1 base from J, with 10 bases between. Germline CDR1 is MNHEY and CDR2 is SMNVEV (reference sequence). The CDR3 has 15 residues.

The CDR3, as DNA: TGTGCCAGCAGCCAATCATTCCGTTACGAGCAGTACGTC. This translates into CASSQSFRYEQYV. The V call is TRBV16, the J call TRBJ2-7; no clear D. CDR1 and CDR2 from the germline V gene are KGHSY and FQNENV. The CDR3 covers 13 residues. The V end was cut by 0 bases, the J end by 4 bases, with 7 bases between.

This clonotype has a count of ten or more. The chain uses TRBV2 and TRBJ2-7, with 7 bases lining up with TRBD1. Unmatched junction bases numbered 11, after V lost 6 bases and J lost 3 bases. The germline gives CDR1 SNHLY, CDR2 FYNNEI. The CDR3 has 15 amino acids. The CDR3 loop is CASSAPGGWFYEQYV. CDR3 sequence (DNA): TGTGCCAGCAGCGCACCAGGGGGATGGTTCTACGAGCAGTACGTC.

The chain joins TRBV6-1 to TRBJ1-1, with D possibly matching TRBD1 (5 bases). Germline CDR1 and CDR2: MNHNS and SASEGT. The CDR3 is 13 residues long. The V gene lost 5 bases and the J gene lost 5 bases, with 12 bases spanning the gap. CDR3 protein: CASSTGTGTEAFF. The CDR3 nucleotides read TGTGCCAGCAGTACGGGGACGGGGACTGAAGCTTTCTTT.

V gene TRBV24-1 combines with J gene TRBJ2-2, with D possibly matching TRBD2 (6 bases). CDR1 and CDR2 (germline): KGHDR, SFDVKD. Trimming cost V 4 bases and J 2 bases, with 19 bases left between them. The CDR3 runs to 18 residues. CDR3 region: CATSDRLVLGGNTGELFF. CDR3 DNA sequence: TGTGCCACCAGTGACCGACTAGTCCTGGGAGGCAACACCGGGGAGCTGTTTTTT.

In its sample, this clonotype was seen a few times. The chain has TRBV4-2 and TRBJ2-5, with TRBD2 matching over 9 bases. The germline V gene has CDR1 LGHNA and CDR2 YNFKEQ. V gave up 1 base and J gave up 2 bases; unmatched junction bases: 2. The CDR3 sequence is 15 residues long. The CDR3 DNA reads as TGTGCCAGCAGCCAAGGCGGGGGGGTTCAAGAGACCCAGTACTTC. It specifies CASSQGGGVQETQYF.